This entry lists 3 T cell receptor beta chains sequenced from one sample in a study of cytomegalovirus exposure and HLA in healthy donors. Researchers ran the PCR with 60 Vbeta and 13 Jbeta primers. This table comes from immunoSEQ multiplex PCR, and its TCRdb copy is limited to in-frame clones, with some not included. In the table there are around 200,000 clones, under 85% of which are singletons. The material sequenced was PBMCs. These receptors were taken from a woman aged 45-65 years in good health and CMV-seropositive.

In its sample, this clone was seen a few times. This sequence joins TRBV5-1 and TRBJ2-2; D possibly corresponds to TRBD1 (7 bases). This CDR3 is built from 15 residues. V was clipped by 4 bases and J by 5 bases, with 15 bases between them. CDR1 SGHRS and CDR2 YFSETQ come from the germline V gene. CDR3: CASSLEGAGTGELFF. In DNA, the CDR3 is TGCGCCAGCAGCCTGGAGGGGGCCGGGACCGGGGAGCTGTTTTTT.

The V and J genes are TRBV19 and TRBJ1-3; D remains ambiguous. The CDR3 sequence is 16 residues long. The germline V gene encodes CDR1 LNHDA and CDR2 SQIVND (reference sequence). V was shortened by 7 bases and J by 2 bases, with 18 bases between the two germline ends. As DNA, the CDR3 is TGTGCCAGTAACCGTGGGAGCAATCCGGCTGGAAACACCATATATTTT. This translates into CASNRGSNPAGNTIYF. Combining the CDR3 with reference TRBV19 and TRBJ1-3 gives the whole variable domain DGGITQSPKYLFRKEGQNVTLSCEQNLNHDAMYWYRQDPGQGLRLIYYSQIVNDFQKGDIAEGYSVSREKKESFPLTVTSAQKNPTAFYLCASNRGSNPAGNTIYFGEGSWLTVV.

V is TRBV6-5 and J is TRBJ1-1; tentative D call: TRBD1 (5 bases). The CDR3 is made up of 14 amino acids. Germline-derived CDR1 and CDR2 are MNHEY and SVGAGI. The V and J ends lost 2 bases and 5 bases respectively, with 12 bases between them. The CDR3 loop reads CASSYGGGGTEAFF. In DNA form, the CDR3 reads TGTGCCAGCAGTTACGGTGGGGGGGGGACTGAAGCTTTCTTT.